The source of this T cell receptor beta chain is a study of blood T cell repertoires in COVID-19. As for the study in general: COVID-19 samples, acute and convalescent, were from the United States, Italy and Spain. In each case, the material was cDNA or gDNA derived from T cells, B-cell-depleted T cells, or PBMCs.

There are a few counts of this clone. Original processing notes: The assay estimated nucleated cells by amplifying reference gene primers. Here immunoSEQ multiplex PCR was the method, and the copy in TCRdb shows in-frame clones only, minus some. For V, J and clone size, that table is used; D and trimming come from the DNA. The sample holds a few hundred thousand clones, about four fifths seen once. V was trimmed by 3 bases and J by 8 bases, leaving 26 bases between them. The CDR3 has 17 amino acids. CDR1 and CDR2 from the germline V gene are SGHKS and YYEKEE (reference sequence). This rearrangement joins TRBV5-5 to TRBJ1-2; D unresolved. The sample taken for sequencing was peripheral blood. The TCR originated in a woman aged 80 or over with acute or convalescent COVID-19. CDR3 in amino acids: CASSSRSDTALLTGYTF. CDR3 coding DNA: TGTGCCAGCAGCTCCCGCTCGGATACAGCCCTATTAACCGGCTACACCTTC.